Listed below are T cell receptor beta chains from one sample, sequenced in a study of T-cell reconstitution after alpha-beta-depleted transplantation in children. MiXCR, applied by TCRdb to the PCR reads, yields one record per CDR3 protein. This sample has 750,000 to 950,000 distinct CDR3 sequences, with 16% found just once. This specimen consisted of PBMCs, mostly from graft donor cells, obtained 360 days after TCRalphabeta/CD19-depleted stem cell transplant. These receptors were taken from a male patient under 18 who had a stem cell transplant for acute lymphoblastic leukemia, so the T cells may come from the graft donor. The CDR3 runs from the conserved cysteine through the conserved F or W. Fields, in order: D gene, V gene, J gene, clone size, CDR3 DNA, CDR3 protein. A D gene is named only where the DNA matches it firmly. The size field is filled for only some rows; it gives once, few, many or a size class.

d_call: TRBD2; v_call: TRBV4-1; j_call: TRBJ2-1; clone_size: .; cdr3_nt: TGCGCCAGCAGCCAACTGCTGCTAGCGGGAGTAAACAATGAGCAGTTCTTC; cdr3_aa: CASSQLLLAGVNNEQFF
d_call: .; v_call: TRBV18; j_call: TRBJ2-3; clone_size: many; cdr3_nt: TGTGCCAGCTCACCACAACGAGAGACGCAGTATTTT; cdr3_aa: CASSPQRETQYF
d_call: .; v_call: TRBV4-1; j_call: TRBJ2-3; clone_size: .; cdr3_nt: TGCGCCAGCAGCCAAGAAGGGGGGGTTAACACAGATACGCAGTATTTT; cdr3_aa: CASSQEGGVNTDTQYF
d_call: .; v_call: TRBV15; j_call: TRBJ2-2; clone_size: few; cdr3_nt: TGTGCCACCACTGCCCCGAACCGCAGGGCCAGCCCCGGGGAGCTGTTTTTT; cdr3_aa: CATTAPNRRASPGELFF
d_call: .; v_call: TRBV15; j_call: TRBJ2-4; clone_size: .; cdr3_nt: TGTGCCACCAGCAGAGATGGGTTCGGGGTGACCAAAAACATTCAGTACTTC; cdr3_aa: CATSRDGFGVTKNIQYF
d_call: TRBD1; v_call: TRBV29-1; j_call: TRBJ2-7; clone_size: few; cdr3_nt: TGCAGCTATGGGACAGGGATTTCCTACGAGCAGTACTTC; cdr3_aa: CSYGTGISYEQYF
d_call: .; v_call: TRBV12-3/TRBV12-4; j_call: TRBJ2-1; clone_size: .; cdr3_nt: TGTGCCAGCAGTTTAGGGGGGAATGGCCTAGCGAGCAATGAGCAGTTCTTC; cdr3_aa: CASSLGGNGLASNEQFF
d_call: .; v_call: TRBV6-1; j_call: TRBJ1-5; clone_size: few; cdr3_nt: TGTGCCAGCAGTCCGCCCGGGACGGCCACTTCCACCCAGCATTTT; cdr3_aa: CASSPPGTATSTQHF
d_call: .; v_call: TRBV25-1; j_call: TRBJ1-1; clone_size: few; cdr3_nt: TGTGCCAGCAGTGAATATTGGGGGATGGCTTTCTTT; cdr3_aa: CASSEYWGMAFF
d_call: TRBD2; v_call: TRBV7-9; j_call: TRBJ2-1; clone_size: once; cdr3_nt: TGTGCCAGCAGCTTAGTTCCGGGACTAGCGGTATACAATGAGCAGTTCTTC; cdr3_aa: CASSLVPGLAVYNEQFF
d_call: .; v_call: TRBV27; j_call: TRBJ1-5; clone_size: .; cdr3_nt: TGTGCCAGCAGTCCGACTACAGGGAGGGGTAATCAGCCCCAGCATTTT; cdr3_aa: CASSPTTGRGNQPQHF
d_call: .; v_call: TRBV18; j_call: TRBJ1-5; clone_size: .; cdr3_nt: TGTGCCAGCTCACCTGGGACACGGATCAATCAGCCCCAGCATTTT; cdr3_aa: CASSPGTRINQPQHF
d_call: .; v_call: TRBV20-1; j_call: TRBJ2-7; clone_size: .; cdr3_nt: TGCAGTGCTAGAATCTGGGTGTGGAAACCTAGGGAACGTGGCCCATCCTACGAGCAGTACTTC; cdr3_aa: CSARIWVWKPRERGPSYEQYF
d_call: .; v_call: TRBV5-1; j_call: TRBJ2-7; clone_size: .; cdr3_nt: TGCGCCAGCAGCGCCCAACAGGGAATGGGCTACGAGCAGTACTTC; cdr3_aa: CASSAQQGMGYEQYF
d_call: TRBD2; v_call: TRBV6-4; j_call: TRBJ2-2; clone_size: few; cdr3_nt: TGTGCCAGCAGTGTAGAGAGCGGGACGATCACCGGGGAGCTGTTTTTT; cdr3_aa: CASSVESGTITGELFF
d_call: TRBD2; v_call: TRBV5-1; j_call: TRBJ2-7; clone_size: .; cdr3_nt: TGCGCCAGCAGCTCCGGACTAGCGGGAGTACACGAGCAGTACTTC; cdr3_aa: CASSSGLAGVHEQYF
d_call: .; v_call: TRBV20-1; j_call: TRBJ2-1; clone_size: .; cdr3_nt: TGCAGTGCTAGAGATGGCCAGCGGCCTCACAATGAGCAGTTCTTC; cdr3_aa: CSARDGQRPHNEQFF